This TCR beta chain originates from a study of identical twins. Template switching (which added a universal primer site) was used, and cDNA carried unique molecular identifiers. Each CDR3 protein is one row after TCRdb ran MiXCR on the 5' RACE reads. The table records 270,000 or so distinct CDR3 sequences, about 8% of them present only once. This clonotype turned up a few times. It is unclear where the CDR3 begins or ends on the DNA, so no DNA is shown, and the CDR3 is as TCRdb lists it. These data also featured in a second study, about yellow fever vaccine responses in identical twins. Turning to that study: The authors reported partly convergent, partly personalized vaccine responses in identical twins.

The material sequenced was CD8+ T cells sorted from blood. This sequence originates from a woman aged 18-29 years in good health.

CDR3: CSVGKGTGTYF. The chain links TRBV29-1 to TRBJ2-4; whether TRBD1, the table's D call, matches the DNA was not checked. The germline V gene has CDR1 SQVTM and CDR2 ANQGSEA. The CDR3 region is 11 residues in length, termini included.